This TCR beta chain was found in a study of T cell responses to AZD1222 COVID-19 vaccine. General study points: Clonal diversity was possibly underestimated, and white British individuals and females predominated among donors.

Per the germline V gene, CDR1 is LGHNA and CDR2 is YSLEER. V lost 0 bases and J lost 5, with 10 bases in between. The CDR3 consists of 15 residues. For this clone: What it recognizes is unknown.

The method was immunoSEQ multiplex PCR; TCRdb's version includes in-frame clones alone and lacks a portion of them. The sample includes about 170,000 clones, about nine tenths of them seen just once. Sequenced here: peripheral blood, sampled on day 0 of AZD1222 vaccination. The receptor's source is an adult in good health. The genes are TRBV4-3 and TRBJ2-2; D possibly corresponds to TRBD2 (5 bases). The CDR3 protein is CASSQEVRRTGELFF. The CDR3 DNA follows: TGCGCCAGCAGCCAAGAAGTCAGGAGGACCGGGGAGCTGTTTTTT.